The 14 T cell receptor beta chains in this list originate from one sample, sequenced in a study of T-cell reconstitution after alpha-beta-depleted transplantation in children. Unique molecular identifiers were used in preparing the TCRbeta library. TCRdb recomputed calls from the PCR reads with MiXCR, one row per CDR3 protein. This table has hundreds of thousands of distinct CDR3 sequences, roughly 17% appearing once. The specimen was PBMCs from the stem cell graft donor, collected from the stem cell graft. The receptors derive from a human donor who donated a stem cell graft to a child with acute myeloid leukemia.

The sample holds many counts of this clonotype. The CDR3 region has the DNA TGTGCCAGCAGTTTAGCGGAGACTGAAGCTTTCTTT. Translated, it gives CASSLAETEAFF. The chain couples TRBV12-3 or TRBV12-4 to TRBJ1-1; D unresolved. The V and J ends lost 0 bases and 5 bases respectively, with 4 bases between them. The CDR3 is 12 amino acids.

The rearrangement joins TRBV6-1 to TRBJ2-1, with a possible D match to TRBD2 (6 bases). V dropped 7 bases and J dropped 0 bases, with 19 bases sitting between them. CDR1 and CDR2 (germline): MNHNS, SASEGT. The CDR3 is made up of 17 amino acids. The CDR3 region is CASTARRVQSSYNEQFF. DNA for the CDR3: TGTGCCAGCACCGCGAGGAGGGTCCAGAGCTCCTACAATGAGCAGTTCTTC.

The chain joins TRBV5-1 to TRBJ1-1, with unresolved D. The V gene lost 5 bases and the J gene lost 1 base, with 12 bases spanning the gap. The CDR3 sequence is 14 residues long. CDR1 is SGHRS, CDR2 YFSETQ, per germline. Here the CDR3 reads CASRMELPNTEAFF. For the CDR3, the DNA is TGCGCCAGCAGAATGGAGCTGCCGAACACTGAAGCTTTCTTT. Looking up the rest from reference TRBV5-1 and TRBJ1-1 gives the full variable domain: KAGVTQTPRYLIKTRGQQVTLSCSPISGHRSVSWYQQTPGQGLQFLFEYFSETQRNKGNFPGRFSGRQFSNSRSEMNVSTLELGDSALYLCASRMELPNTEAFFGQGTRLTVV.

This clonotype was found a few times. This chain joins TRBV12-3 or TRBV12-4 and TRBJ2-5, with D unresolved. This CDR3 region has 12 residues. Trimming pared 7 bases from V and 5 bases from J, leaving 11 bases between. As DNA, the CDR3 is TGTGCCAGCACCCGGCCTGGGGAGACCCAGTACTTC. Amino acids: CASTRPGETQYF.

This clonotype was counted many times. The rearrangement joins TRBV20-1 to TRBJ2-4, with D maybe TRBD2 (6 bases). CDR1 is DFQATT, CDR2 SNEGSKA, per germline (reference sequence). This CDR3 is 13 amino acids long. Trimming cost V 0 bases and J 3 bases, with 6 bases left between them. The CDR3 DNA reads as TGCAGTGCTAGAGACGGGGGCAAAAACATTCAGTACTTC. Translation gives CSARDGGKNIQYF.

The chain employs TRBV18 and TRBJ1-3; TRBD1 aligns across 8 bases. The CDR3 has 16 residues. Germline lookup yields CDR1 KGHSH and CDR2 LQKENI. Trimming cost V 2 bases and J 1 base; bases outside gene matches: 4. The CDR3 is CASSPAGGASGNTIYF. The DNA of the CDR3 is TGTGCCAGCTCACCAGCAGGGGGCGCGTCTGGAAACACCATATATTTT.

This clonotype was seen only a few times. The V and J genes are TRBV10-3 and TRBJ1-1; 9 bases are shared with TRBD1. Germline V lookup: CDR1 ENHRY, CDR2 SYGVKD. V gave up 1 base and J gave up 2 bases; unmatched junction bases: 2. The CDR3 loop spans 15 amino acids. CDR3 region: CAISEWGQGNTEAFF. The CDR3 DNA follows: TGTGCCATCAGTGAGTGGGGACAGGGCAACACTGAAGCTTTCTTT.

This clonotype was recorded at least ten times. The chain links TRBV5-1 to TRBJ1-1, with TRBD1 as a possible D gene (5 bases). This CDR3 has 13 residues. V shed 4 bases and J shed 10 bases, with 17 bases lying between them. CDR1 is SGHRS and CDR2 is YFSETQ in the germline V gene. Here the CDR3 reads CASSPGTKGGAFF. The CDR3 DNA reads TGCGCCAGCAGCCCCGGGACCAAGGGAGGAGCTTTCTTT. The variable domain in full, completed from reference TRBV5-1 and TRBJ1-1, reads KAGVTQTPRYLIKTRGQQVTLSCSPISGHRSVSWYQQTPGQGLQFLFEYFSETQRNKGNFPGRFSGRQFSNSRSEMNVSTLELGDSALYLCASSPGTKGGAFFGQGTRLTVV.

The V gene is TRBV7-7, the J gene TRBJ2-7, with 10 bases aligning to TRBD2. The CDR3 has 19 residues. The V gene end was trimmed by 1 base and the J gene end by 2 bases; junction bases not matched to a gene: 14. CDR1 and CDR2 (germline): SSHAT, FNYEAQ (reference sequence). This CDR3 is CASSLGPSGGAPRAYEQYF. The CDR3 bases are TGTGCCAGCAGCTTAGGACCTAGCGGGGGAGCTCCTAGGGCCTACGAGCAGTACTTC.

This clonotype was observed a few times. The chain employs TRBV6-1 and TRBJ2-7; 8 bases line up with TRBD1. The junction had 5 bases not matched to a gene; V was cut back by 6 bases and J by 4 bases. This CDR3 has 13 amino acids. In germline, CDR1 is MNHNS, CDR2 SASEGT. This CDR3 is CASRARDRYEQYV. The CDR3 nucleotides read TGTGCCAGCAGGGCCCGGGACAGGTACGAGCAGTACGTC.

This clonotype was recorded at least ten times. This chain uses TRBV5-1 with TRBJ1-3; a weak D match, TRBD1 (5 bases). The CDR3 covers 16 residues. V was trimmed by 0 bases and J by 0 bases, leaving 10 bases between them. CDR1 is SGHRS, CDR2 YFSETQ, per germline. CDR3 region: CASSLDDSVSGNTIYF. CDR3 coding DNA: TGCGCCAGCAGCTTGGACGACAGTGTCTCTGGAAACACCATATATTTT.

In its sample, this clonotype was seen many times. The rearrangement joins TRBV5-1 to TRBJ2-7; TRBD1 or TRBD2 may be the D gene (5 bases each). The CDR3 contains 15 residues. Germline V lookup: CDR1 SGHRS, CDR2 YFSETQ. V shed 2 bases and J shed 0 bases, with 12 bases lying between them. The CDR3 loop is CASSFRDLNSYEQYF. In DNA form, the CDR3 reads TGCGCCAGCAGCTTTCGGGACCTCAACTCCTACGAGCAGTACTTC. Using reference TRBV5-1 and TRBJ2-7 for the parts outside the CDR3, the full variable domain is KAGVTQTPRYLIKTRGQQVTLSCSPISGHRSVSWYQQTPGQGLQFLFEYFSETQRNKGNFPGRFSGRQFSNSRSEMNVSTLELGDSALYLCASSFRDLNSYEQYFGPGTRLTVT.

V usage is TRBV30 and J usage is TRBJ2-1; a weak D match, TRBD2 (7 bases). V was shortened by 5 bases and J by 9 bases, with 17 bases between the two germline ends. CDR3 length equals 13 residues. Looked up from germline, CDR1 is GTSNPN and CDR2 is SVGIG (reference sequence). CDR3 DNA: TGTGCCTGGGGGAGGGGGGGGGCCGTTGAGCAGTTCTTC. Its translation: CAWGRGGAVEQFF.

This chain links TRBV10-2 with TRBJ1-2; TRBD1 might be the D (5 bases). Trimming cost V 7 bases and J 2 bases, with 11 bases left between them. The CDR3 extends over 13 amino acids. From germline, CDR1 is WSHSY and CDR2 SAAADI. The CDR3 loop is CASMGDLNYGYTF. As DNA, the CDR3 is TGCGCCAGCATGGGGGACTTGAACTATGGCTACACCTTC.